This T cell receptor (beta chain) is from a study of early T cells in non-severe SARS-CoV-2 infection. Germline V gene sequence: CDR1 MNHEY, CDR2 SVGAGI. The CDR3 totals 13 residues. V dropped 6 bases and J dropped 6 bases, with 11 bases sitting between them. TCRdb itself ran the 5' RACE reads through MiXCR, one entry per CDR3 protein. Among around 44,000 distinct CDR3 sequences, about 9.2% were seen once, and the ten largest hold 7.5% to 9%. The sample taken for sequencing was whole blood. J is TRBJ2-2 and V is TRBV6-5, with D tentatively TRBD2 (5 bases). The clonotype was recovered from an adult who was a healthcare worker with PCR-confirmed SARS-CoV-2 infection or an uninfected control (not recorded which). The CDR3 sequence is CASSINGAGELFF. The CDR3, as DNA: TGTGCCAGCAGCATCAACGGGGCCGGGGAGCTGTTTTTT.